These 12 T cell receptor beta chains originate from one sample sequenced in a study of blood T cell repertoires in COVID-19. Clones were read by immunoSEQ multiplex PCR, and TCRdb kept only the in-frame ones, dropping some. The table shows about 200,000 clones, with roughly 90% occurring only once. The specimen sequenced was peripheral blood. Receptors originate from a man aged 55 to 69 who had recovered from COVID-19.

This clone was recorded many times. The same CDR3 can be traced to other DNA sequences in this sample. The J gene is TRBJ2-7, the V gene TRBV3-1 (or the pseudogene TRBV3-2), with 12 bases fitting TRBD2. V trimming: 4 bases; J trimming: 2 bases; junction bases outside the gene matches: 0. CDR1 and CDR2 from the germline V gene are LGHDT and YNNKEL (reference sequence). The length of the CDR3 is 14 residues. CDR3 protein: CASSPSGRAYEQYF. The CDR3 DNA reads as TGTGCCAGCAGCCCTAGCGGGAGGGCCTACGAGCAGTACTTC.

The V gene is TRBV27, the J gene TRBJ1-1; 8 nucleotides match TRBD1. The CDR3 contains 13 residues. The ends lost 6 bases at V and 5 bases at J; junction bases unmatched: 5. Looked up from germline, CDR1 is MNHEY and CDR2 is SMNVEV (reference sequence). The CDR3 region is CASSSGQGTEAFF. As DNA, the CDR3 is TGTGCCAGCAGCTCCGGACAGGGTACTGAAGCTTTCTTT.

The rearrangement joins TRBV6-1 to TRBJ2-2, with 10 bases lining up with TRBD1. V lost 3 bases and J lost 4; bases outside the gene matches: 8. Per the germline V gene, CDR1 is MNHNS and CDR2 is SASEGT. CDR3 size: 17 residues. The CDR3 region is CASSDPGQGWTTGELFF. CDR3 nucleotides: TGTGCCAGCAGTGACCCGGGACAGGGGTGGACCACCGGGGAGCTGTTTTTT.

This chain connects TRBV5-1 to TRBJ2-7, with no clear D. The CDR3 is 14 amino acids. Germline loops: CDR1 SGHRS, CDR2 YFSETQ. Trimming cost V 5 bases and J 2 bases, with 14 bases left between them. The chain's CDR3 is CASRVNFLTYEQYF. CDR3 in DNA: TGCGCCAGCAGGGTCAACTTTCTCACCTACGAGCAGTACTTC.

The chain is built from TRBV7-2 and TRBJ2-1; 9 bases are shared with TRBD2. The CDR3 has 16 residues. With 1 base clipped from V and 8 bases from J, the junction kept 9 bases outside the gene matches. Germline CDR1 reads SGHTA; CDR2 reads FQGNSA. In DNA, the CDR3 is TGTGCCAGCAGCTTAGGTGGTAGCGGGAGCCGAGATGAGCAGTTCTTC. It is translated as CASSLGGSGSRDEQFF. The full variable domain, with the rest looked up from reference TRBV7-2 and TRBJ2-1, is GAGVSQSPSNKVTEKGKDVELRCDPISGHTALYWYRQSLGQGLEFLIYFQGNSAPDKSGLPSDRFSAERTGGSVSTLTIQRTQQEDSAVYLCASSLGGSGSRDEQFFGPGTRLTVL.

The chain is built from TRBV7-8 and TRBJ2-7; no clear D. CDR3 size: 11 residues. Trimming removed 5 bases from V and 6 bases from J, with 8 bases in between. CDR1 is SGHVS and CDR2 is FQNEAQ in the germline V gene. The CDR3 sequence: CASSLRGEQYF. The CDR3 bases are TGTGCCAGCAGCCTCCGAGGCGAGCAGTACTTC.

The V gene is TRBV18, the J gene TRBJ2-1; 8 nucleotides line up with TRBD2. The CDR3 has 17 amino acids. Germline CDR1 and CDR2: KGHSH and LQKENI. The V and J ends lost 3 bases and 4 bases, in that order; junction bases with no gene match: 11. In DNA form, the CDR3 reads TGTGCCAGCTCACCCGTCGCGGGCCCGGGGGGGTACAATGAGCAGTTCTTC. Translated: CASSPVAGPGGYNEQFF.

This chain links TRBV5-4 with TRBJ2-2, with 10 positions matching TRBD2. This CDR3 region has 16 residues. The junction had 5 bases not matched to a gene; V was cut back by 2 bases and J by 4 bases. Per the germline V gene, CDR1 is SGHNT and CDR2 is YYREEE (reference sequence). The CDR3 here is CASSFKTSGLTGELFF. The CDR3 coding sequence is TGTGCCAGCAGCTTTAAGACTAGCGGGCTCACCGGGGAGCTGTTTTTT.

V gene TRBV6-6 combines with J gene TRBJ1-1; 9 bases match TRBD1. The V segment lost 4 bases and the J segment 5 bases; nucleotides outside the gene matches: 2. Per germline, CDR1 MNHNY and CDR2 SVGAGI (reference sequence). CDR3 length: 13 amino acids. The CDR3 here is CASSSTGGTEAFF. The CDR3 coding sequence is TGTGCCAGCAGTTCGACAGGGGGAACTGAAGCTTTCTTT.

The J gene is TRBJ2-1, the V gene TRBV10-3; TRBD2 aligns across 9 bases. J was trimmed by 9 bases and V by 7 bases; bases with no gene match: 10. Germline CDR1 ENHRY, CDR2 SYGVKD. The CDR3 covers 14 residues. The CDR3 sequence is CAIKIAGVEGEQFF. In DNA form, the CDR3 reads TGTGCCATCAAAATAGCGGGAGTTGAGGGTGAGCAGTTCTTC.

This clone was counted once. The chain links TRBV19 to TRBJ2-2, with a tentative D call TRBD2 (5 bases). The CDR3 sequence is 14 residues long. With 6 bases removed from V and 6 bases from J, the gap between germline ends came to 14 bases. CDR1 LNHDA and CDR2 SQIVND come from the germline V gene (reference sequence). CDR3 amino acids: CASRPGRKAGELFF. In nucleotides, the CDR3 is TGTGCCAGTAGGCCGGGAAGAAAGGCCGGGGAGCTGTTTTTT. Full variable domain (rest looked up from reference TRBV19 and TRBJ2-2): DGGITQSPKYLFRKEGQNVTLSCEQNLNHDAMYWYRQDPGQGLRLIYYSQIVNDFQKGDIAEGYSVSREKKESFPLTVTSAQKNPTAFYLCASRPGRKAGELFFGEGSRLTVL.

The chain uses TRBV11-2 and TRBJ2-7, with TRBD1 matching over 7 bases. The CDR3 extends over 15 amino acids. V was pared by 0 bases and J by 2 bases, with 4 bases of the junction left unmatched. Germline CDR1 reads SGHAT; CDR2 reads FQNNGV. The CDR3 bases are TGTGCCAGCAGCTTAGATGGGCAGGGGGCCTACGAGCAGTACTTC. It specifies CASSLDGQGAYEQYF.